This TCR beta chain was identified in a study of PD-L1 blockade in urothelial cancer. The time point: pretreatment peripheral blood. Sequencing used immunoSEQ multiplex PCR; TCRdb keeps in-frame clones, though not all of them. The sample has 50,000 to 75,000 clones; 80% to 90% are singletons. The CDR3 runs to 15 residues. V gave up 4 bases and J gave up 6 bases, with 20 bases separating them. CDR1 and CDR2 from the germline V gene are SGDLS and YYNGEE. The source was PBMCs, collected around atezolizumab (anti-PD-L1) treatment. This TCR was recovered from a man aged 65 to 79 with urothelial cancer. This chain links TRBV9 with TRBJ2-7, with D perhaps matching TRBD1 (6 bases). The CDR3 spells CASSPLEQGVGEQYF. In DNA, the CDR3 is TGTGCCAGCAGCCCCTTAGAACAGGGTGTCGGCGAGCAGTACTTC.